The 25 T cell receptor beta chains reported below all come from one sample, sequenced in a study of CD4+ T cells in melanoma. Assay used: immunoSEQ multiplex PCR; TCRdb lists only in-frame clones, some missing. The sample shows approximately 7,000 clones, under 75% of them seen only once. The sample was cells from a culture (not recorded whether cultured in vitro). These receptors originate from a human donor with melanoma.

By share, this clone counts as medium-sized (0.01 to 0.1%). The CDR3 loop reads CASSSTPDSGQETQYF. For the CDR3, the DNA is TGCGCCAGCAGCTCGACTCCTGATAGCGGTCAAGAGACCCAGTACTTC. The rearrangement links TRBV5-1 to TRBJ2-5; D is perhaps TRBD2 (6 bases). The V end lost 3 bases, the J end lost 2 bases, and 17 bases lay between the germline ends. The germline V gene encodes CDR1 SGHRS and CDR2 YFSETQ. CDR3 length equals 16 residues. The full variable domain, rest sourced from reference TRBV5-1 and TRBJ2-5, is KAGVTQTPRYLIKTRGQQVTLSCSPISGHRSVSWYQQTPGQGLQFLFEYFSETQRNKGNFPGRFSGRQFSNSRSEMNVSTLELGDSALYLCASSSTPDSGQETQYFGPGTRLLVL.

This clone has more than one count but fewer than ten. This chain joins TRBV7-3 and TRBJ1-6; weak D call: TRBD1 (6 bases). The CDR3 consists of 15 residues. Germline V gene lookup returns CDR1 SGHTA and CDR2 FQGTGA. Trimming cost V 0 bases and J 7 bases, with 10 bases left between them. Here the CDR3 DNA reads TGTGCCAGCAGCTTAACGACAGGAAAAAATTCACCCCTCCACTTT. It encodes CASSLTTGKNSPLHF.

V usage is TRBV7-3 and J usage is TRBJ2-7; no definite D call. V lost 3 bases, J lost 2 bases, and 11 bases lay in between. This CDR3 has 14 residues. Germline V lookup: CDR1 SGHTA, CDR2 FQGTGA. The CDR3: CASSLPVIAYEQYF. CDR3 DNA: TGTGCCAGCAGCTTGCCGGTAATAGCCTACGAGCAGTACTTC.

The CDR3, as DNA: TGTGCCAGCAGCGTCGATTACAGGGGAGGCGCGGAGACCCAGTACTTC. The encoded protein is CASSVDYRGGAETQYF. The chain joins TRBV9 to TRBJ2-5; D may be TRBD1 (7 bases). Per germline, CDR1 SGDLS and CDR2 YYNGEE. With 2 bases removed from V and 5 bases from J, the gap between germline ends came to 19 bases. This CDR3 comprises 16 residues.

The genes are TRBV5-1 and TRBJ2-1; the match to TRBD2 covers 13 bases. The CDR3 runs to 17 residues. The germline CDR1 and CDR2 sequences are SGHRS and YFSETQ. J gave up 6 bases and V 0 bases, and 6 bases lay outside the gene matches. In DNA, the CDR3 is TGCGCCAGCAGCTTGGGGTCGACTAGCGGGGGGACCAATGAGCAGTTCTTC. It is translated as CASSLGSTSGGTNEQFF.

The rearrangement uses TRBV9 and TRBJ1-6; D gene uncertain. The CDR3 sequence is 13 residues long. The V and J ends lost 2 bases and 6 bases respectively, with 6 bases between them. Germline V CDR1 and CDR2: SGDLS, YYNGEE. In nucleotides, the CDR3 is TGTGCCAGCAGCGTGGGAGCTAATTCACCCCTCCACTTT. Translation gives CASSVGANSPLHF.

The rearrangement uses TRBV4-3 and TRBJ1-5; TRBD1 might be the D (5 bases). This CDR3 contains 15 residues. V was shortened by 0 bases and J by 7 bases, with 13 bases between the two germline ends. Germline V CDR1 and CDR2: LGHNA, YSLEER. This chain's CDR3 is CASSQERRGGQPQHF. For the CDR3, the DNA is TGCGCCAGCAGCCAAGAAAGAAGGGGTGGCCAGCCCCAGCATTTT.

The genes are TRBV18 and TRBJ2-2, with 11 bases lining up with TRBD1. The CDR3 totals 16 residues. Germline V lookup: CDR1 KGHSH, CDR2 LQKENI. With V trimmed by 3 bases and J by 4 bases, 4 bases remained unmatched. CDR3 amino acids: CASSPSGTGGTGELFF. The CDR3 DNA sequence: TGTGCCAGCTCACCTTCCGGGACAGGGGGCACCGGGGAGCTGTTTTTT.

The chain has TRBV15 and TRBJ2-1; D is ambiguous. Germline V lookup: CDR1 LNHNV, CDR2 YYDKDF (reference sequence). The CDR3 spans 14 residues. The V and J ends lost 2 bases and 8 bases respectively, with 13 bases between them. The CDR3 loop reads CATSRLSTLDEQFF. DNA of the CDR3: TGTGCCACCAGCAGACTCTCTACTTTGGATGAGCAGTTCTTC.

The V gene is TRBV6-2 or TRBV6-3, the J gene TRBJ2-7; D not certain. Per the germline V gene, CDR1 is MNHEY and CDR2 is SVGEGT. Trimming shortened V by 7 bases and J by 2 bases, and 9 bases separated the two germline ends. There are 12 residues in the CDR3. The CDR3 region is CASTPGPYEQYF. The CDR3 DNA reads TGTGCCAGCACCCCCGGGCCCTACGAGCAGTACTTC.

For the CDR3, the DNA is TGCGCCAGCAGCCAAGATTCGACAGTTAGCACAGATACGCAGTATTTT. This translates into CASSQDSTVSTDTQYF. V is TRBV4-1 and J is TRBJ2-3, with a tentative D call TRBD1 (5 bases). Looked up from germline, CDR1 is MGHRA and CDR2 is YSYEKL. This CDR3 region has 16 residues. Trimming took off 0 bases at V and 0 bases at J, with 10 bases between the two ends.

This clone was seen a handful of times. The chain links TRBV3-1 (or the pseudogene TRBV3-2) to TRBJ2-7; TRBD1 aligns across 8 bases. Germline lookup yields CDR1 LGHDT and CDR2 YNNKEL (reference sequence). This CDR3 has 16 amino acids. Trimming cost V 1 base and J 1 base; bases outside gene matches: 6. This CDR3 is CASSQAGQGASYEQYF. CDR3 sequence (DNA): TGTGCCAGCAGCCAAGCCGGACAGGGTGCATCCTACGAGCAGTACTTC.

The chain is built from TRBV7-9 and TRBJ2-3; 13 bases line up with TRBD2. Losses at the gene ends were 6 bases for V and 0 bases for J; bases not matched to a gene: 9. Per germline, CDR1 SEHNR and CDR2 FQNEAQ (reference sequence). CDR3 length: 18 residues. CDR3 in DNA: TGTGCCAGCAGAAACGGACTAGCGGGGGAATGGAGCACAGATACGCAGTATTTT. Protein: CASRNGLAGEWSTDTQYF.

The rearrangement uses TRBV7-9 and TRBJ2-7; 12 positions agree with TRBD2. The length of the CDR3 is 15 residues. The trim removed 2 bases at V and 6 bases at J, leaving 5 bases unmatched. CDR1 and CDR2 from the germline V gene are SEHNR and FQNEAQ (reference sequence). The CDR3 reads CASSLRASGGAEQYF. The CDR3 DNA is TGTGCCAGCAGCTTAAGGGCTAGCGGGGGGGCCGAGCAGTACTTC.

V and J are TRBV2 and TRBJ1-2; no reliable D call. Trimming removed 2 bases from V and 4 bases from J, with 14 bases in between. The CDR3 extends over 15 amino acids. Germline lookup yields CDR1 SNHLY and CDR2 FYNNEI. CDR3 sequence: CASSESGLLSYGYTF. For the CDR3, the DNA is TGTGCCAGCAGTGAAAGTGGCCTTCTAAGCTATGGCTACACCTTC.

A single count supports this clone. V and J are TRBV7-2 and TRBJ1-3, with D unresolved. Trimming stripped 5 bases from V and 8 bases from J, with 16 bases between. The CDR3 sequence is 14 residues long. Germline lookup yields CDR1 SGHTA and CDR2 FQGNSA. The CDR3 sequence: CASSETISVDTIYF. The CDR3 DNA follows: TGTGCCAGCAGCGAGACGATTTCTGTGGACACCATATATTTT.

The V and J genes are TRBV5-8 and TRBJ2-3; possibly TRBD1 or TRBD2 for D (5 bases each). Germline V gene data show CDR1 as SGHTS and CDR2 as YDEGEE. This CDR3 region has 17 residues. The V end was cut by 2 bases, the J end by 8 bases, with 24 bases between. CDR3 protein: CASSFTGPPWGSGTQYF. DNA of the CDR3: TGTGCCAGCAGCTTCACCGGTCCCCCCTGGGGGTCAGGTACGCAGTATTTT.

A few counts support this clone. V is TRBV4-1 and J is TRBJ2-2; weak D call: TRBD1 (6 bases). The germline gives CDR1 MGHRA, CDR2 YSYEKL. The CDR3 runs to 16 residues. The germline V and J ends were trimmed by 3 bases and 7 bases, with 18 bases remaining between them. In nucleotides, the CDR3 is TGCGCCAGCAGCCACCCTGACAGGTCGAGGGGCGGGGAGCTGTTTTTT. This gives the protein CASSHPDRSRGGELFF.

J is TRBJ2-2 and V is TRBV7-2, with D possibly TRBD2 on 6 matching bases. Trimming removed 2 bases at V and 5 bases at J, with 12 bases between. CDR3 length: 15 residues. Germline-derived CDR1 and CDR2 are SGHTA and FQGNSA. Written as DNA, the CDR3 is TGTGCCAGCAGCTTAAGACTAGTTCTTACCGGGGAGCTGTTTTTT. Encoded protein: CASSLRLVLTGELFF. Supplemented by reference TRBV7-2 and TRBJ2-2, the full variable domain reads GAGVSQSPSNKVTEKGKDVELRCDPISGHTALYWYRQSLGQGLEFLIYFQGNSAPDKSGLPSDRFSAERTGGSVSTLTIQRTQQEDSAVYLCASSLRLVLTGELFFGEGSRLTVL.

The table lists this clone with a count of one. The gene calls are TRBV11-3 and TRBJ2-1, with 9 positions matching TRBD1. CDR3 size: 16 residues. Germline V CDR1 and CDR2: SGHNT, YENEEA. Trimming cost V 1 base and J 8 bases; bases outside gene matches: 9. The CDR3 is CASSLGDRVKRDEQFF. The CDR3 nucleotides are TGTGCCAGCAGCTTAGGGGACAGGGTGAAGCGCGATGAGCAGTTCTTC.

The chain employs TRBV15 and TRBJ2-7; D unclear. Germline V gene sequence: CDR1 LNHNV, CDR2 YYDKDF (reference sequence). CDR3 length equals 13 residues. The V gene lost 0 bases and the J gene lost 7 bases, with 10 bases spanning the gap. This CDR3 is CATSREPNTEQYF. The CDR3 DNA sequence: TGTGCCACCAGCAGAGAACCCAATACGGAGCAGTACTTC.

The chain couples TRBV4-1 to TRBJ2-1; D tentatively fits TRBD1 or TRBD2 (7 bases each). CDR3 length equals 15 residues. The ends were cut back, 0 bases at V and 5 bases at J, with 11 bases in the middle. The germline CDR1 and CDR2 sequences are MGHRA and YSYEKL. This CDR3 reads CASSQDQGGDNEQFF. DNA of the CDR3: TGCGCCAGCAGCCAAGACCAGGGGGGGGACAATGAGCAGTTCTTC.

The gene calls are TRBV9 and TRBJ2-5; D gene unclear. Germline V gives CDR1 SGDLS, CDR2 YYNGEE. This CDR3 spans 14 amino acids. Trimming took off 7 bases at V and 1 base at J, with 14 bases between the two ends. Here the CDR3 reads CASAPDALQETQYF. The CDR3 bases are TGTGCCAGCGCGCCCGACGCTCTCCAAGAGACCCAGTACTTC.

J is TRBJ2-3 and V is TRBV6-6; possibly TRBD2 for D (6 bases). This CDR3 is built from 16 residues. V was pared by 9 bases and J by 2 bases, with 21 bases between. The germline CDR1 and CDR2 sequences are MNHNY and SVGAGI (reference sequence). DNA of the CDR3: TGTGCCAGTATTTCCGGGGGAACATCTTACACAGATACGCAGTATTTT. Amino acids: CASISGGTSYTDTQYF.

V is TRBV6-6 and J is TRBJ1-1; D is unresolved. Germline CDR1 MNHNY, CDR2 SVGAGI (reference sequence). V dropped 0 bases and J dropped 0 bases, with 2 bases sitting between them. The CDR3 covers 13 residues. This CDR3 is CASSYSMNTEAFF. In DNA form, the CDR3 reads TGTGCCAGCAGTTACTCGATGAACACTGAAGCTTTCTTT.